This is a list of T cell receptor beta chains from one sample in a study of blood T cell repertoires in COVID-19. Here immunoSEQ multiplex PCR was the method, and the copy in TCRdb shows in-frame clones only, minus some. This sample has a few hundred thousand clones, with approximately 90% found just once. Sequenced input: peripheral blood. Receptors originate from a woman between 45 and 65 years old with COVID-19, enrolled during active disease. Each CDR3 is given with its conserved first and last residue. D genes are given only for firm matches. Clone size appears in some rows only: once, few, many, or a class for an expanded clone.

D,V,J,size,DNA,CDR3
TRBD1,TRBV30,TRBJ1-5,few,TGTGCCTGGAGTTACGGACAGGGGAATCAGCCCCAGCATTTT,CAWSYGQGNQPQHF
.,TRBV19,TRBJ1-1,.,TGTGCCAGTAGCCTTTACCCGGGGAACACTGAAGCTTTCTTT,CASSLYPGNTEAFF
.,TRBV5-1,TRBJ1-1,.,TGCGCCAGCAGTGGAAGGGGGGGATTGAACACTGAAGCTTTCTTT,CASSGRGGLNTEAFF
TRBD1,TRBV7-2,TRBJ2-3,once,TGTGCCAGCAGCTCGGGGGGACAGGGGGTGCAGTATTTT,CASSSGGQGVQYF
TRBD2,TRBV7-3,TRBJ2-7,.,TGTGCCAGCAGCTCGGGACTAGCGGATGAGCAGTACTTC,CASSSGLADEQYF
.,TRBV6-5,TRBJ2-5,.,TGTGCCAGCACCACAGGGGCCGGGGGTGAGACCCAGTACTTC,CASTTGAGGETQYF
.,TRBV5-1,TRBJ1-3,.,TGCGCCAGCAGCTTGACAAACTCTGGAAACACCATATATTTT,CASSLTNSGNTIYF
.,TRBV30,TRBJ1-4,.,TGTGCCTGGAGTGTTGTCAGAAGTGAAAAACTGTTTTTT,CAWSVVRSEKLFF
.,TRBV6-5,TRBJ1-2,.,TGTGCCAGCAACCTCCGATCAGGGAACTATGGCTACACCTTC,CASNLRSGNYGYTF
.,TRBV5-4,TRBJ2-5,.,TGTGCCAGCAGCCTCAGGGCGACCCAAGAGACCCAGTACTTC,CASSLRATQETQYF
TRBD1,TRBV4-1,TRBJ2-5,few,TGCGCCAGCAGCCAAGCAGGATACCGGGACAGGAAAGAGACCCAGTACTTC,CASSQAGYRDRKETQYF
.,TRBV7-9,TRBJ1-5,few,TGTGCCAGCAGCTTAGGGACAGCCAATCAGCCCCAGCATTTT,CASSLGTANQPQHF
.,TRBV6-2/TRBV6-3,TRBJ1-1,.,TGTGCCAGCAGTTTACGTCAGGCATTGAACACTGAAGCTTTCTTT,CASSLRQALNTEAFF
.,TRBV24-1,TRBJ1-1,.,TGTGCCACCAGTGACTTCTCAAAGAGAGCTTTCTTT,CATSDFSKRAFF
.,TRBV10-3,TRBJ1-1,.,TGTGCCATCAGTGATCGTCTACCTGGCACTGAAGCTTTCTTT,CAISDRLPGTEAFF
.,TRBV5-8,TRBJ1-1,.,TGTGCCAGCAGCTTACCCACAGGAAAGAACACTGAAGCTTTCTTT,CASSLPTGKNTEAFF
.,TRBV3-1/TRBV3-2,TRBJ2-1,.,TGTGCCAGCAGCGTACGAGGGTTCTCCTACAATGAGCAGTTCTTC,CASSVRGFSYNEQFF
TRBD1,TRBV7-9,TRBJ1-1,.,TGTGCCAGCAGCGACACAGGGGTTCTCACTGAAGCTTTCTTT,CASSDTGVLTEAFF
.,TRBV24-1,TRBJ1-5,few,TGTGCCACCAGTCCCAACAGGGCAGGTCAGCCCCAGCATTTT,CATSPNRAGQPQHF
.,TRBV4-2,TRBJ2-7,.,TGTGCCAGCAGCCATTTGACACCATCCTACGAGCAGTACTTC,CASSHLTPSYEQYF
TRBD2,TRBV5-1,TRBJ2-7,.,TGCGCCAGCAGTCCTGGGACTAGCGGGAGGGCATGGTCCTACGAGCAGTACTTC,CASSPGTSGRAWSYEQYF
.,TRBV23-1,TRBJ2-4,.,TGCGCCAGCAGTCATCGCCGGTGGGGCGCCATGGGGAAAAACATTCAGTACTTC,CASSHRRWGAMGKNIQYF
TRBD1,TRBV30,TRBJ1-1,.,TGTGCCTGGACCCCGGACAGGGCCACTGAAGCTTTCTTT,CAWTPDRATEAFF
.,TRBV5-1,TRBJ2-3,.,TGCGCCAGCAGCTCTACAGGGTCTGGCACAGATACGCAGTATTTT,CASSSTGSGTDTQYF
TRBD1,TRBV9,TRBJ1-2,.,TGTGCCAGCAGCCGGACAGGGACGGCCGGCTATGGCTACACCTTC,CASSRTGTAGYGYTF
.,TRBV19,TRBJ1-1,.,TGTGCCAGTAGTATTGGGACAAGGAACACTGAAGCTTTCTTT,CASSIGTRNTEAFF
.,TRBV30,TRBJ2-3,.,TGTGCCTGGAGTGTACGCGCGGGACGTCCAGATACGCAGTATTTT,CAWSVRAGRPDTQYF
.,TRBV20-1,TRBJ1-1,.,TGCAGTGTAGTCCCGAACACTGAAGCTTTCTTT,CSVVPNTEAFF
TRBD2,TRBV6-1,TRBJ2-7,.,TGTGCCAGCAGTGGACCCTGGGGGGCGGGAGGCTACGAGCAGTACTTC,CASSGPWGAGGYEQYF
.,TRBV12-3/TRBV12-4,TRBJ1-2,.,TGTGCCTCCTCTGTGGGGGCAGCCTATGGCTACACCTTC,CASSVGAAYGYTF
TRBD1,TRBV19,TRBJ2-7,.,TGTGCCAGTAGTATGGCCGGGACAGGGACCTACGAGCAGTACTTC,CASSMAGTGTYEQYF
.,TRBV2,TRBJ2-3,.,TGTGCCAACGGGGGAAACCTGAGAGATACGCAGTATTTT,CANGGNLRDTQYF
TRBD1,TRBV7-9,TRBJ1-1,.,TGTGCCAGCAGCCAGGGGGCTACGACTGCTGAAGCTTTCTTT,CASSQGATTAEAFF
TRBD1,TRBV7-2,TRBJ2-2,.,TGTGCCAGCAGCCCCGGACAGGGGAACGTCGAGAGCACCGGGGAGCTGTTTTTT,CASSPGQGNVESTGELFF
TRBD1,TRBV25-1,TRBJ1-2,.,TGTGCCAGCAGGGACAGGGGGCGAGGTGGCTACACCTTC,CASRDRGRGGYTF
TRBD1,TRBV6-2/TRBV6-3,TRBJ1-4,.,TGTGCCAGCAGTTGGACAGGGGATTGGGAAAAACTGTTTTTT,CASSWTGDWEKLFF
TRBD1,TRBV12-5,TRBJ1-1,.,TGTGCTAGTGGTCTTCGACAGGGCACTGAAGCTTTCTTT,CASGLRQGTEAFF
TRBD2,TRBV11-2,TRBJ2-3,.,TGTGCCAGCAGCCAGCTAGCGGGAGGGTTTGCAGATACGCAGTATTTT,CASSQLAGGFADTQYF
.,TRBV30,TRBJ2-5,once,TGTGCCTGGAGTCGGGGATTGCTAGAGACCCAGTACTTC,CAWSRGLLETQYF
TRBD2,TRBV19,TRBJ2-1,.,TGTGCCAGTAGCCAGAGGGGTAGCGGGGGTTACAATGAGCAGTTCTTC,CASSQRGSGGYNEQFF
.,TRBV10-3,TRBJ1-5,few,TGTGCCATCAGTGAGCAGGGTGGCAATCAGCCCCAGCATTTT,CAISEQGGNQPQHF
TRBD1,TRBV6-5,TRBJ1-2,.,TGTGCCAGCAGAGGGACAGGAGAAAACTATGGCTACACCTTC,CASRGTGENYGYTF
.,TRBV28,TRBJ1-5,once,TGTGCCAGCACCTCGCCGGGAGGCAATCAGCCCCAGCATTTT,CASTSPGGNQPQHF
.,TRBV2,TRBJ2-2,.,TGTGCCAGCAGTGAACAGGCTACGAACACCGGGGAGCTGTTTTTT,CASSEQATNTGELFF
.,TRBV7-7,TRBJ2-3,.,TGTGCTAGCAGCCGGACTGGGTCTAGCACAGATACGCAGTATTTT,CASSRTGSSTDTQYF
TRBD2,TRBV5-1,TRBJ2-2,once,TGCGCCAGCTCCCGCGACTGGCGGGAGTATTATACCGGGGAGCTGTTTTTT,CASSRDWREYYTGELFF
TRBD2,TRBV28,TRBJ2-1,.,TGTGCCAGCAGTTTAATTTTAGGCGGGAGGGCCTACAATGAGCAGTTCTTC,CASSLILGGRAYNEQFF
.,TRBV7-9,TRBJ2-7,.,TGTGCCAGCAGCTCCCCGCGGTCTCTGGTCGATCGCGAGCAGTACTTC,CASSSPRSLVDREQYF
.,TRBV6-5,TRBJ2-1,.,TGTGCCAGTTCTCGGAGCTCCTACAATGAGCAGTTCTTC,CASSRSSYNEQFF
TRBD2,TRBV4-2,TRBJ2-3,.,TGTGCCAGCAGCCAAGTGACTAGCGAGACCACAGATACGCAGTATTTT,CASSQVTSETTDTQYF
TRBD1,TRBV10-2,TRBJ1-2,.,TGCGCCAGCGGGCTCGAGGGACAGAGCTTAAACACCTTC,CASGLEGQSLNTF
.,TRBV5-4,TRBJ1-1,once,TGTGCCAGCAGCTTGGGTTCAGGGGCGAACACTGAAGCTTTCTTT,CASSLGSGANTEAFF
.,TRBV7-9,TRBJ2-7,.,TGTGCCAGCAGCTTAGGTCTAGCTCCCCACGAGCAGTACTTC,CASSLGLAPHEQYF
TRBD2,TRBV7-9,TRBJ2-2,once,TGTGCCAGCAGTGGGGGGGAGTACACCGGGGAGCTGTTTTTT,CASSGGEYTGELFF
.,TRBV6-5,TRBJ1-4,.,TGTGCCAGCAGTTACAGGCGTTCGGGTAATGAAAAACTGTTTTTT,CASSYRRSGNEKLFF
TRBD2,TRBV9,TRBJ2-7,.,TGTGCCAGCAGCGCCCGTGGCGGGAGCGCCTACGAGCAGTACTTC,CASSARGGSAYEQYF